What follows are 2 T cell receptor beta chains derived from one specimen sequenced in a study of cytotoxic CD8 clonotypes in ibrutinib-treated CLL. Assay used: immunoSEQ multiplex PCR; TCRdb lists only in-frame clones, some missing. This sample carries about 270,000 clones, approximately 76% of them seen once, and the ten largest clones take roughly 5%. This sample comprised PBMCs, obtained at disease progression, from a patient treated with ibrutinib. These receptors all come from a human donor with chronic lymphocytic leukemia.

The CDR3 nucleotides are TGCGCCAGCAGCTTGGGCGTCAGGGGGGGAGAGACCCAGTACTTC. The encoded protein is CASSLGVRGGETQYF. The chain has TRBV5-1 and TRBJ2-5; D may be TRBD1 or TRBD2 (7 bases each). Germline V lookup: CDR1 SGHRS, CDR2 YFSETQ. V dropped 0 bases and J dropped 4 bases, with 13 bases sitting between them. The CDR3 is 15 amino acids.

The chain links TRBV6-6 to TRBJ2-5, with D tentatively TRBD1 (6 bases). Trimming removed 1 base at V and 3 bases at J, with 9 bases between. The CDR3 contains 14 residues. The germline V gene has CDR1 MNHNY and CDR2 SVGAGI (reference sequence). The CDR3 here is CASSYWGREETQYF. The DNA for the CDR3 is TGTGCCAGCAGTTACTGGGGGCGCGAAGAGACCCAGTACTTC.